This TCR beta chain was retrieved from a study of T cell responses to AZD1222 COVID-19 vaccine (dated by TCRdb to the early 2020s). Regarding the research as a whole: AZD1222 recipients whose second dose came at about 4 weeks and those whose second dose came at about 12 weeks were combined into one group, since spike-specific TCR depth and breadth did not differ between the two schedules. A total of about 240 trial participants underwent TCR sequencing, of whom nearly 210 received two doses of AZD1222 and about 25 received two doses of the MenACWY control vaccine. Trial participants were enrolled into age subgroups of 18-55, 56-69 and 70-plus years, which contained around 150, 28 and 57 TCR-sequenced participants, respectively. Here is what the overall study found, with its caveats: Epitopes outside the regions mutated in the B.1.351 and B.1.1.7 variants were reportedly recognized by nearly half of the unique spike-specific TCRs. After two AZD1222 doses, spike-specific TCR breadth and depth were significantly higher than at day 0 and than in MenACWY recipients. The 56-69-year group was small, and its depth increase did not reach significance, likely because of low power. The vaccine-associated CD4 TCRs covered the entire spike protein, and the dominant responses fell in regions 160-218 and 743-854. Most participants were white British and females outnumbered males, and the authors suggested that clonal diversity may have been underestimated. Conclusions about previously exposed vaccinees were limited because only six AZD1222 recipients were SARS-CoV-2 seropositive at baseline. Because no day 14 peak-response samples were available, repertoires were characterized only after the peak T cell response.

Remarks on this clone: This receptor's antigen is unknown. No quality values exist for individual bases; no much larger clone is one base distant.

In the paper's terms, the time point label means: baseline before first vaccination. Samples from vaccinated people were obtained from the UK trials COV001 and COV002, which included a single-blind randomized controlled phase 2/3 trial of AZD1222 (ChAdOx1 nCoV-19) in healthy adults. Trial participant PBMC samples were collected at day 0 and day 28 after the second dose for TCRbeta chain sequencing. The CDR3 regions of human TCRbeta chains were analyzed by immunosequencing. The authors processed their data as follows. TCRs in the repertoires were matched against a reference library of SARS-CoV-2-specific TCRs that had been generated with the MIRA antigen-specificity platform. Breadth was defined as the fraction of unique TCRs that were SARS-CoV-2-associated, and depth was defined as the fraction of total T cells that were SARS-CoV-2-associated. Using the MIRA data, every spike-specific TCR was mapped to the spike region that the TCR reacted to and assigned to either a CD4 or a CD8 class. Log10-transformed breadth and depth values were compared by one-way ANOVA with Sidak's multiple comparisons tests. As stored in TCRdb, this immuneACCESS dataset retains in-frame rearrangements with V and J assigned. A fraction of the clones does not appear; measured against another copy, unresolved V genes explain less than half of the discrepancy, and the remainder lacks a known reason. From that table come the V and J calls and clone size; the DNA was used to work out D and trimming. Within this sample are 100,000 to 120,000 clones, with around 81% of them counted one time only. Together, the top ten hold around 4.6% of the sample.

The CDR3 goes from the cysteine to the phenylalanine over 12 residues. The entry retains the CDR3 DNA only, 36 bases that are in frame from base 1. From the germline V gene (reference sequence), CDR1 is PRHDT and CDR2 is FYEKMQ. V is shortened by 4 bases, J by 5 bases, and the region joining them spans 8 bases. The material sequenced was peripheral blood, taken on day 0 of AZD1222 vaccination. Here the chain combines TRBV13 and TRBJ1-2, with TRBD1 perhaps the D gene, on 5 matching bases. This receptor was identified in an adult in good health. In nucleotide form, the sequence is TGTGCCAGCAGCTCCAGGGAGTATGGCTACACCTTC. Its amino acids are CASSSREYGYTF.